The rows below give T cell receptor beta chains drawn from one sample of a study of shared clonotypes between healthy human individuals. Using immunoSEQ multiplex PCR, the repertoire was profiled, and TCRdb retains in-frame clones only, with some absent. In the table there are just over 2,000,000 clones, roughly 95% of which are singletons. Sequenced material: naive CD8+ T cells sorted from blood. The receptors derive from a man younger than 30 in good health. Each CDR3 is given with its conserved first and last residue. The D gene is left open where the match is weak. Clone size is shown for a subset of rows, as once, few, many or a class of expanded clone.

-,TRBJ2-6,few,TRBV25-1,TGTGCCAGCATGCCGTTCTCCGGGGCCAACGTCCTGACTTTC,CASMPFSGANVLTF
TRBD1,TRBJ2-7,-,TRBV28,TGTGCCAGCAGTCGGGGGACAGGGGGAGACGAGCAGTACTTC,CASSRGTGGDEQYF
TRBD2,TRBJ2-7,once,TRBV5-1,TGCGCCAGCAGCTTGACTAGCGGGAGCTCCTACGAGCAGTACTTC,CASSLTSGSSYEQYF
TRBD2,TRBJ2-7,-,TRBV4-1,TGCGCCAGCAGCCACCATAGCGGGGAACGCGGCGAGCAGTACTTC,CASSHHSGERGEQYF
TRBD2,TRBJ2-7,-,TRBV19,TGTGCCAGTAGCCCTAGCGGGGAGGCCTACGAGCAGTACTTC,CASSPSGEAYEQYF
TRBD1,TRBJ2-7,-,TRBV14,TGTGCCAGCAGCCAAGAATGGACAGGGTTCTACGAGCAGTACTTC,CASSQEWTGFYEQYF
-,TRBJ1-2,-,TRBV7-8,TGTGCCAGCAGCCCTGCTGGGGAGGGAATAGACTATGGCTACACCTTC,CASSPAGEGIDYGYTF
-,TRBJ2-1,-,TRBV9,TGTGCCAGCAGCGTAGAGGGCGGGGCTTACAGTGAGCAGTTCTTC,CASSVEGGAYSEQFF
-,TRBJ2-3,-,TRBV9,TGTGCCAGCAGCCCAATCGGGGCTTACACAGATACGCAGTATTTT,CASSPIGAYTDTQYF
-,TRBJ1-2,-,TRBV19,TGTGCCAGTAGTTCTAAGGAGCGGGGCTACACCTTC,CASSSKERGYTF
TRBD2,TRBJ2-1,once,TRBV14,TGTGCCAGCAGCCAAGCAAGGTCAGGACTAGCGGACCTCAATGAGCAGTTCTTC,CASSQARSGLADLNEQFF
-,TRBJ1-2,-,TRBV6-1,TGTGCCAGCAGTGAGAACGGAGGCTATGGCTACACCTTC,CASSENGGYGYTF
-,TRBJ2-2,-,TRBV9,TGTGCCAGCAGCGTATCATCTTCATCTCTAAACACCGGGGAGCTGTTTTTT,CASSVSSSSLNTGELFF
TRBD2,TRBJ2-3,-,TRBV5-1,TGCGCCAGCAGCTCCCGAGGTAGCGGGAACACAGATACGCAGTATTTT,CASSSRGSGNTDTQYF
-,TRBJ2-1,-,TRBV28,TGTGCCAGCAGTCCGGGGACCGGTCCAGGTTACAATGAGCAGTTCTTC,CASSPGTGPGYNEQFF
-,TRBJ1-4,once,TRBV19,TGTGCCAGTAGTCCCGAGGGAAATGAAAAACTGTTTTTT,CASSPEGNEKLFF
TRBD1,TRBJ2-7,-,TRBV5-4,TGTGCCAGCAGCTCCGGGACAGGGGTGGTCGAGCAGTACTTC,CASSSGTGVVEQYF
-,TRBJ2-7,-,TRBV5-1,TGCGCCAGCAGCTTGGTCCCCGGGATCGAGCAGTACTTC,CASSLVPGIEQYF
-,TRBJ1-2,-,TRBV5-6,TGTGCCAGCAGCGCCGGGTCCAACTATGGCTACACCTTC,CASSAGSNYGYTF
-,TRBJ1-4,-,TRBV5-1,TGCGCCAGCAGCCCCCCGGACCCTGAAAAACTGTTTTTT,CASSPPDPEKLFF
TRBD2,TRBJ2-5,-,TRBV14,TGTGCCAGCAGCCAAGAGGGACTAGCGCAAGAGACCCAGTACTTC,CASSQEGLAQETQYF
-,TRBJ2-5,once,TRBV15,TGTGCCACCAGCAGAGTTGAGCGAGTAAAGACCCAGTACTTC,CATSRVERVKTQYF
TRBD1,TRBJ2-7,-,TRBV5-4,TGTGCCAGCAGCAGGGACAGGTCCTACGAGCAGTACTTC,CASSRDRSYEQYF
-,TRBJ1-4,-,TRBV5-1,TGCGCCAGCAGCTTGTCGCCCAGTGCGTCTAATGAAAAACTGTTTTTT,CASSLSPSASNEKLFF
TRBD1,TRBJ2-4,-,TRBV27,TGTGCCAGCAGTTCCCCGAGGGACAGGGCGATCACCCGAATAGCCAAAAACATTCAGTACTTC,CASSSPRDRAITRIAKNIQYF
-,TRBJ2-1,-,TRBV4-3,TGCGCCAGCAGCCAAGAGCTGGATGGTGAGCAGTTCTTC,CASSQELDGEQFF
TRBD2,TRBJ2-1,-,TRBV5-8,TGTGCCAGCAGCCTCGGACTAGCGGCCTACAATGAGCAGTTCTTC,CASSLGLAAYNEQFF
TRBD1,TRBJ1-1,-,TRBV5-1,TGCGCCAGCAGCTGGACAGGGAGCGTTTCTGAAGCTTTCTTT,CASSWTGSVSEAFF
TRBD2,TRBJ2-7,-,TRBV7-9,TGTGCCAGCAGCCAAGCGGGGGTTGGCGAGCAGTACTTC,CASSQAGVGEQYF
-,TRBJ1-6,-,TRBV28,TGTGCCAGCGCTGCCGTGGGCAGCTTTAATTCACCCCTCCACTTT,CASAAVGSFNSPLHF
TRBD2,TRBJ2-7,-,TRBV7-9,TGTGCCAGCAGCTTACCCCCCCGCGGGGGGTCCTACGAGCAGTACTTC,CASSLPPRGGSYEQYF
TRBD2,TRBJ2-3,-,TRBV27,TGTGCCAGCAGTTTAGTGAGACTAGCGGATTCCACAGATACGCAGTATTTT,CASSLVRLADSTDTQYF
-,TRBJ1-1,-,TRBV10-3,TGTGCCATCAGCGACAGAGACACTGAAGCTTTCTTT,CAISDRDTEAFF
-,TRBJ2-1,-,TRBV4-3,TGCGCCAGCAGCCAAGATCTAGGGGGGAGCTCCTACAATGAGCAGTTCTTC,CASSQDLGGSSYNEQFF
TRBD1,TRBJ1-2,-,TRBV4-1,TGCGCCAGCAGCCTCCGTCCGGGACAGAGTTTTCATGGCTACACCTTC,CASSLRPGQSFHGYTF
TRBD1,TRBJ2-3,-,TRBV18,TGTGCCAGCTCACCTTGGGGACAGACAGATAGCACAGATACGCAGTATTTT,CASSPWGQTDSTDTQYF